This T cell receptor beta chain is from a study of T cell responses to AZD1222 COVID-19 vaccine. On the study more broadly: Recipients boosted at about 4 weeks or about 12 weeks are pooled.

Findings and limits, study-wide: At study baseline, merely several AZD1222 recipients were seropositive.

As regards this clone: Its antigen is as yet unknown.

The length of the CDR3 is 15 residues. The V end lost 6 bases, the J end lost 0 bases, and 12 bases lay between the germline ends. CDR1 KGHSH and CDR2 LQKENI come from the germline V gene. The table came from immunoSEQ multiplex PCR; TCRdb's copy has only in-frame clones and leaves some out. The profile shows some 120,000 clones, more than 70% of them singletons. V usage is TRBV18 and J usage is TRBJ2-1; D not resolved. The receptor was derived from an adult in good health. Sequencing used peripheral blood, obtained on day 0 of AZD1222 vaccination. The CDR3 loop is CASSRDLSSYNEQFF. The CDR3 region has the DNA TGTGCCAGCTCCCGAGATTTAAGCTCCTACAATGAGCAGTTCTTC. Full variable domain (rest looked up from reference TRBV18 and TRBJ2-1): NAGVMQNPRHLVRRRGQEARLRCSPMKGHSHVYWYRQLPEEGLKFMVYLQKENIIDESGMPKERFSAEFPKEGPSILRIQQVVRGDSAAYFCASSRDLSSYNEQFFGPGTRLTVL.